What follows are 29 T cell receptor beta chains derived from one specimen sequenced in a study of CD8+ T cells in alopecia areata. Sequencing relied on a cDNA template that was reverse transcribed from extracted RNA. Repertoires were generated with immunoSEQ multiplex PCR, while TCRdb's copy carries only in-frame clones and drops some. The sample presents 15,000 to 20,000 clones, none singletons. A panel of CD4, CD8alpha, NKG2D, NKG2ACE and other markers served to sort pooled cutaneous lymph node cells. Specimen: CD8+ T cells sorted from a lymph node. Every receptor here comes from a C3H/HeJ mouse with alopecia areata. The mouse strain carries the MHC haplotype H2-k.

Concerning this clone itself: Gene names and germline match the mouse. The read gets to within 4 residues of the CDR3 end, and the germline J gene fills in the rest. The genes are TRBV13-3 and TRBJ1-1, with 8 bases lining up with TRBD1. This CDR3 is built from 15 residues. The germline CDR1 and CDR2 sequences are NNHDY and SYVADS. CDR3 sequence: CASSDTGGIETEVFF. The covered CDR3 bases are TGTGCCAGCAGTGATACAGGGGGGATCGAAACA.

This clone has just a few counts. The listed genes are named as in mouse. The identical CDR3 is also encoded by other nucleotide sequences in the sample. The CDR3 bases that were read are TGCACCTGCAGTGCCGCGACTGGGGGTAACCAAGAC. Its protein is CTCSAATGGNQD. The CDR3 reads in full as CTCSAATGGNQDTQYF. V usage is TRBV1 and J usage is TRBJ2-5; 9 bases fit TRBD2. The read terminates 4 residues before the CDR3 end, so the remaining end is supplied by the germline J gene. V gave up 3 bases and J gave up 0 bases; unmatched junction bases: 4. The germline gives CDR1 NSQYPW, CDR2 LRSPGD (reference sequence). The CDR3 loop spans 16 amino acids.

This clone was recorded at least ten times. The gene names given are mouse names. The CDR3 extends 4 residues past the end of the read, so its final part is completed from the germline J gene. This chain uses TRBV14 with TRBJ1-4; 9 bases align to TRBD1. The CDR3 covers 15 residues. Germline CDR1 is SGHDT and CDR2 is FRDEAV. CDR3 DNA, as far as it was read: TGTGCCAGCAGTTTCTTGGGACAGGGAGTCGAA. It codes for CASSFLGQGVE. The whole CDR3 sequence is CASSFLGQGVERLFF.

This clone was observed at least ten times. The gene names here belong to mouse. Read coverage stops 4 residues before the CDR3 terminus; the germline J gene supplies the remainder. V and J are TRBV13-3 and TRBJ2-3, with 8 bases that match TRBD1. Unmatched junction bases numbered 9, after V lost 1 base and J lost 2 bases. CDR3 length: 17 residues. Germline assignment: CDR1 NNHDY and CDR2 SYVADS. The CDR3 region is CASSDHGRGRNAETLYF. The CDR3 bases that were read are TGTGCCAGCAGTGATCACGGCAGGGGGCGAAATGCAGAA.

A word on this clone: The germline and genes are mouse ones. The read is 4 residues too short to cover the CDR3 end, so that end is filled in from the germline J gene. J is TRBJ2-3 and V is TRBV1, with 7 bases aligning to TRBD1. J lost 0 bases, V lost 1 base, and 4 bases had no gene match. The CDR3 has 16 residues. Germline V gives CDR1 NSQYPW, CDR2 LRSPGD (reference sequence). Partial CDR3 DNA: TGCACCTGCAGTGCAGCTCGGACAGGTAGTGCAGAA. Its protein product is CTCSAARTGSAE. The whole CDR3 is CTCSAARTGSAETLYF.

This clone was seen a few times. Mouse names are used for the genes. The read is 4 residues too short to cover the CDR3 end, so that end is filled in from the germline J gene. V usage is TRBV1 and J usage is TRBJ2-1; 11 bases agree with TRBD1. The CDR3 covers 16 residues. Germline V gene data show CDR1 as NSQYPW and CDR2 as LRSPGD (reference sequence). V lost 2 bases, J lost 3 bases, and 3 bases stayed unmatched. The CDR3 reads CTCSATGQGAYAEQFF. The DNA read from the CDR3 is TGCACCTGCAGTGCAACTGGACAGGGGGCCTATGCT.

The sample holds a few counts of this clone. Genes and germline come from the mouse. The read stops 4 residues short of the end of the CDR3; the missing end is completed from the germline J gene. This rearrangement joins TRBV5 to TRBJ1-1, with TRBD1 matching over 10 bases. CDR1 is LGHNA, CDR2 YNLKQL, per germline (reference sequence). The CDR3 loop spans 14 amino acids. With V trimmed by 4 bases and J by 3 bases, 2 bases remained unmatched. The part of the CDR3 DNA that was read is TGTGCCAGCAGCCCCGGGACAGGGGACACA. Amino acids: CASSPGTGDT. The CDR3 in full is CASSPGTGDTEVFF.

Concerning this clone: The genes and germline here are from mouse. The read ends 4 residues shy of where the CDR3 ends; the end is completed using the germline J gene. The chain combines TRBV13-3 with TRBJ2-7, with 8 bases matching TRBD1. This CDR3 region has 14 residues. CDR1 NNHDY and CDR2 SYVADS come from the germline V gene. The trim removed 3 bases at V and 0 bases at J, leaving 2 bases unmatched. The part of the CDR3 DNA that was read is TGTGCCAGCAGTGGGGGGACAGGCTCCTAT. This sequence encodes CASSGGTGSY. From start to end, the CDR3 is CASSGGTGSYEQYF.

There are a few counts of this clone. Genes and germline come from the mouse. The sequence runs out 4 residues before the end of the CDR3; the remainder is reconstructed from the germline J gene. This chain uses TRBV29 with TRBJ2-7; 10 nucleotides match TRBD2. Germline CDR1 is MSHET and CDR2 is SYDVDS. This CDR3 is 14 amino acids long. The CDR3 sequence is CASSTGTGVYEQYF. Partial CDR3 DNA: TGTGCTAGCAGTACCGGGACTGGGGTTTAT.

Ten or more counts support this clone. Gene and germline names: mouse. CDR3: CASSDRGGNYAEQFF. CDR3 DNA, as far as it was read: TGTGCCAGCAGTGATAGGGGGGGCAACTATGCT. The chain employs TRBV13-1 and TRBJ2-1; TRBD2 matches at 8 bases. The CDR3 end is not reached by the read, which stops 4 residues before it; the germline J gene fills it in. Trimming at V came to 1 base and at J to 1 base, leaving 1 base not matched to a gene. The length of the CDR3 is 15 residues. The V gene's germline CDR1 is NSHNY and CDR2 SYGAGN.

This clone has at least ten counts. Gene and germline names: mouse. The read comes to an end 4 residues before the CDR3 does, leaving the germline J gene to fill in the end. The V and J genes are TRBV12-1 and TRBJ1-2, with 9 bases aligning to TRBD1. This CDR3 has 14 residues. The V gene end was trimmed by 0 bases and the J gene end by 4 bases; junction bases not matched to a gene: 2. Germline V gives CDR1 SGHSN, CDR2 HYEKVE. CDR3 amino acids: CASSLGTGISDYTF. The part of the CDR3 DNA that was read is TGTGCCAGCTCTCTCGGGACAGGGATCTCC.

The sample holds many counts of this clone. Genes and germline come from the mouse. Sequencing ends 4 residues short of the CDR3 end; the germline J gene provides the rest. The rearrangement links TRBV13-3 to TRBJ2-5; possibly TRBD1 for D (6 bases). The CDR3 runs 14 residues. The germline V gene encodes CDR1 NNHDY and CDR2 SYVADS. The CDR3 bases that were read are TGTGCCAGCAGTGATGTAGGACAGAAAGAC. This encodes CASSDVGQKD. The CDR3 in its entirety is CASSDVGQKDTQYF.

As for this clone: Germline and genes here are mouse. The read is 4 residues too short to cover the CDR3 end, so that end is filled in from the germline J gene. The chain has TRBV31 and TRBJ1-2; tentatively, D is TRBD1 (6 bases). This CDR3 contains 14 residues. Trimming pared 3 bases from V and 0 bases from J, leaving 11 bases between. CDR1 is GKSSPN and CDR2 is SITVG in the germline V gene. CDR3 bases read: TGTGCCTGGAGCCCCGGGACACCAAACTCC. This encodes CAWSPGTPNS. The full CDR3 reads CAWSPGTPNSDYTF.

This clone was observed a handful of times. Gene names are mouse gene names. The read terminates 4 residues ahead of where the CDR3 ends, so the germline J gene completes it. The genes are TRBV19 and TRBJ1-1, with D possibly TRBD1 on 6 matching bases. The length of the CDR3 is 14 residues. V lost 5 bases to trimming and J lost 1 base, with 12 bases between them. The germline V gene has CDR1 FNHDT and CDR2 SITEND (reference sequence). CDR3 DNA (partial): TGTGCCAGCAGCCCCCAGGGGAGAAACACA. Protein product: CASSPQGRNT. The whole CDR3 reads CASSPQGRNTEVFF.

This clone was seen many times. Gene names and germline match the mouse. The read ends 4 residues early relative to the CDR3; the germline J gene fills the gap. Additional DNA sequences in this sample encode the identical CDR3. The genes are TRBV1 and TRBJ2-7, with 9 bases identical to TRBD2. V was clipped by 0 bases and J by 0 bases; unmatched bases: 3. Germline V gene data show CDR1 as NSQYPW and CDR2 as LRSPGD (reference sequence). This CDR3 region has 16 residues. CDR3 amino acids: CTCSADLGGSSYEQYF. The sequenced part of the CDR3 DNA is TGCACCTGCAGTGCAGACCTGGGGGGGAGCTCCTAT.

With regard to this clone: Germline and genes here are mouse. The CDR3 goes on 4 residues after the read ends, and that part is filled in from the germline J gene. The rearrangement links TRBV19 to TRBJ2-2; no clear D. CDR1 FNHDT and CDR2 SITEND come from the germline V gene (reference sequence). The CDR3 length is 12 residues. CDR3 sequence reads: CASSTTSGQLYF. The DNA read from the CDR3 is TGTGCCAGCAGCACGACAAGCGGG.

Concerning this clone: Gene names denote mouse genes. The read ends 4 residues before the CDR3 terminus; that terminus is restored from the germline J gene. This chain connects TRBV13-1 to TRBJ2-1, with D maybe TRBD1 (6 bases). In germline, CDR1 is NSHNY, CDR2 SYGAGN. V shed 2 bases and J shed 1 base, with 10 bases lying between them. The CDR3 runs to 15 residues. Incomplete CDR3 DNA: TGTGCCAGCAGTGACGGGACACCGAACTATGCT. Translation: CASSDGTPNYA. The CDR3, in full, reads CASSDGTPNYAEQFF.

Many counts were recorded for this clone. All gene names here are mouse names. The read terminates 4 residues before the CDR3 end, so the remaining end is supplied by the germline J gene. The chain employs TRBV5 and TRBJ2-1; 7 bases are a match to TRBD2. Germline V gene sequence: CDR1 LGHNA, CDR2 YNLKQL (reference sequence). This CDR3 is 15 amino acids long. The trim removed 0 bases at V and 3 bases at J, leaving 2 bases unmatched. CDR3 protein: CASSQDWGSYAEQFF. The DNA read from the CDR3 is TGTGCCAGCAGCCAAGACTGGGGGTCCTATGCT.

This clone showed up many times. Mouse names are used for the genes. The read halts 4 residues ahead of the CDR3 end, with the missing end drawn from the germline J gene. V usage is TRBV1 and J usage is TRBJ1-4; the D gene is possibly TRBD1 (6 bases). V lost 6 bases to trimming and J lost 3 bases, with 11 bases between them. Germline V gives CDR1 NSQYPW, CDR2 LRSPGD (reference sequence). This CDR3 spans 14 amino acids. The sequenced part of the CDR3 DNA is TGCACCTGCAGAGAGGGGGGGGCCAACGAA. Amino acids: CTCREGGANE. The full CDR3 sequence reads CTCREGGANERLFF.

Points on this clone: Gene names are the mouse ones. Read coverage stops 4 residues before the CDR3 terminus; the germline J gene supplies the remainder. V gene TRBV19 combines with J gene TRBJ2-1; 9 nucleotides align to TRBD2. CDR3 size: 15 residues. The V segment lost 0 bases and the J segment 4 bases; nucleotides outside the gene matches: 2. Germline values: CDR1 FNHDT, CDR2 SITEND (reference sequence). CDR3 sequence reads: CASSIGWGGYAEQFF. Incomplete CDR3 DNA: TGTGCCAGCAGTATAGGCTGGGGGGGATATGCT. The whole variable domain, remainder taken from reference TRBV19 and TRBJ2-1, is GGIITQTPKFLIGQEGQKLTLKCQQNFNHDTMYWYRQDSGKGLRLIYYSITENDLQKGDLSEGYDASREKKSSFSLTVTSAQKNEMAVFLCASSIGWGGYAEQFFGPGTRLTVL.

Notes on this clone: The listed genes are named as in mouse. The sequence runs out 4 residues before the end of the CDR3; the remainder is reconstructed from the germline J gene. V gene TRBV19 combines with J gene TRBJ1-1; possible D gene TRBD1, 6 bases. CDR1 and CDR2 (germline): FNHDT, SITEND (reference sequence). Trimming left V 2 bases short and J 0 bases short, with 8 bases between. The CDR3 runs 14 residues. Incomplete CDR3 DNA: TGTGCCAGCAGTATGGACAGTGCAAACACA. Translation gives CASSMDSANT. The whole CDR3 sequence reads CASSMDSANTEVFF. The full variable domain, in which reference TRBV19 and TRBJ1-1 provide the parts outside the CDR3, is GGIITQTPKFLIGQEGQKLTLKCQQNFNHDTMYWYRQDSGKGLRLIYYSITENDLQKGDLSEGYDASREKKSSFSLTVTSAQKNEMAVFLCASSMDSANTEVFFGKGTRLTVV.

This clone was recorded a few times. The TCRdb protein fails to match the DNA translation at residue 13; the protein reported here was translated from the DNA. The genes are named according to mouse. The missing CDR3 end, 3 residues past where the read stops, is filled in from the germline J gene. The chain combines TRBV5 with TRBJ1-3, with D tentatively TRBD1 (6 bases). The CDR3 runs to 16 residues. V was shortened by 0 bases and J by 0 bases, with 9 bases between the two germline ends. CDR1 and CDR2 from the germline V gene are LGHNA and YNLKQL (reference sequence). The covered CDR3 bases are TGTGCCAGCAGCCAAGATACAGGGAATTCTGGAAATACG. This codes for CASSQDTGNSGNT. The full CDR3 protein is CASSQDTGNSGNTLYF.

In regard to this clone: All gene names here are mouse names. The CDR3 extends 4 residues past the end of the read, so its final part is completed from the germline J gene. The V call is TRBV19, the J call TRBJ2-7; D perhaps matches TRBD1 (6 bases). Germline V CDR1 and CDR2: FNHDT, SITEND (reference sequence). The V and J ends lost 3 bases and 0 bases respectively, with 13 bases between them. This CDR3 comprises 15 residues. Here the CDR3 reads CASSTGDKSSYEQYF. Incomplete CDR3 DNA: TGTGCCAGCAGTACAGGGGACAAAAGCTCCTAT.

As for this clone: Gene names and germline match the mouse. Partial CDR3 DNA: TGTGCCAGCAGTGCCCAGGGAGAC. Translated, it gives CASSAQGD. The entire CDR3 is CASSAQGDTQYF. This chain links TRBV13-1 with TRBJ2-5; the D gene is possibly TRBD1 (5 bases). The CDR3 extends 4 residues past the end of the read, so its final part is completed from the germline J gene. This CDR3 is 12 amino acids long. The V gene's germline CDR1 is NSHNY and CDR2 SYGAGN.

This clone was seen only a few times. The genes are named according to mouse. The CDR3 end falls 4 residues outside the read, so it is completed with the germline J gene. This sequence joins TRBV1 and TRBJ2-1; the match to TRBD2 covers 9 bases. Germline CDR1 is NSQYPW and CDR2 is LRSPGD (reference sequence). The length of the CDR3 is 15 residues. After removal of 1 base from V and 4 bases from J, the junction contained 2 bases not matched to a gene. CDR3 sequence reads: CTCSAVGLGYAEQFF. Incomplete CDR3 DNA: TGCACCTGCAGTGCAGTCGGACTGGGGTATGCT.

This clone has more than one count but fewer than ten. Genes here carry mouse names. Coverage ceases 4 residues before the CDR3 finishes, and the germline J gene fills in the end. This chain connects TRBV13-1 to TRBJ2-2, with D tentatively TRBD1 (6 bases). The CDR3 is 14 amino acids. Per germline, CDR1 NSHNY and CDR2 SYGAGN. Trimming left V 5 bases short and J 1 base short, with 9 bases between. The CDR3 reads CASSPGQNTGQLYF. Partial CDR3 DNA: TGTGCCAGCAGCCCGGGACAAAACACCGGG.

A word on this clone: Gene and germline names: mouse. The CDR3 DNA, read in part, is TGCACCTGCAGTGCAGATAACTTTCAAAAC. This translates into CTCSADNFQN. The CDR3 in its entirety is CTCSADNFQNTLYF. The chain is built from TRBV1 and TRBJ2-4; D is unclear. The observed sequence ends 4 residues before the CDR3 terminus, with the missing tail filled in from the germline J gene. Germline CDR1 NSQYPW, CDR2 LRSPGD (reference sequence). The V end was cut by 0 bases, the J end by 2 bases, with 6 bases between. The CDR3 extends over 14 amino acids.

This clone was found a few times. Germline and genes here are mouse. The CDR3 extends 4 residues past the end of the read, so its final part is completed from the germline J gene. The chain combines TRBV16 with TRBJ1-4, with TRBD1 as a possible D gene (6 bases). The CDR3 totals 16 residues. Germline CDR1 SGHSA, CDR2 FRNQAP. V gave up 0 bases and J gave up 6 bases, with 14 bases separating them. The DNA read from the CDR3 is TGTGCAAGCAGCTTAGATGGGGGGCGCGAGGACGAA. Amino acids: CASSLDGGREDE. The complete CDR3 reads CASSLDGGREDERLFF.

A word on this clone: Gene labels here are mouse ones. The read comes to an end 4 residues before the CDR3 does, leaving the germline J gene to fill in the end. J is TRBJ2-7 and V is TRBV13-2; TRBD2 matches 10 bases. This CDR3 is built from 17 residues. Germline V gene lookup returns CDR1 NNHNN and CDR2 SYGAGS (reference sequence). V was clipped by 0 bases and J by 0 bases; unmatched bases: 6. The DNA read from the CDR3 is TGTGCCAGCGGTGATGCCCGGGACTGGGGAAGCTCCTAT. As protein: CASGDARDWGSSY. The full CDR3 is CASGDARDWGSSYEQYF.